These 29 T cell receptor beta chains came from one sample sequenced in a study of beta chain features in type 1 diabetes. cDNA synthesis used the whole RNA isolate, giving expressed TCRB sequences. Here immunoSEQ multiplex PCR was the method, and the copy in TCRdb shows in-frame clones only, minus some. The sample lists some 900,000 clones, 17% occurring once. Sequencing was done on a sample of naive CD4+ T cells from blood. These receptors came from a woman in her late teens or twenties in good health.

The genes are TRBV28 and TRBJ2-5; D is unresolved. Per germline, CDR1 MDHEN and CDR2 SYDVKM. V was clipped by 5 bases and J by 0 bases, with 22 bases between them. The CDR3 is 18 residues long. The CDR3 here is CASSGSAATIGYQETQYF. DNA of the CDR3: TGTGCCAGCAGTGGCTCGGCAGCCACAATAGGGTACCAAGAGACCCAGTACTTC. The full variable domain, with the rest looked up from reference TRBV28 and TRBJ2-5, is DVKVTQSSRYLVKRTGEKVFLECVQDMDHENMFWYRQDPGLGLRLIYFSYDVKMKEKGDIPEGYSVSREKKERFSLILESASTNQTSMYLCASSGSAATIGYQETQYFGPGTRLLVL.

This clone has more than one count but fewer than ten. The chain is built from TRBV5-4 and TRBJ2-7; D possibly corresponds to TRBD1 (5 bases). Trimming stripped 1 base from V and 0 bases from J, with 8 bases between. The CDR3 has 14 amino acids. The germline CDR1 and CDR2 sequences are SGHNT and YYREEE (reference sequence). The CDR3 sequence: CASSLQQGSYEQYF. DNA of the CDR3: TGTGCCAGCAGCTTGCAGCAGGGCTCCTACGAGCAGTACTTC.

The chain has TRBV5-4 and TRBJ2-3; 10 bases align to TRBD1. This CDR3 comprises 16 residues. Germline V CDR1 and CDR2: SGHNT, YYREEE (reference sequence). The V gene end was trimmed by 1 base and the J gene end by 5 bases; junction bases not matched to a gene: 7. The CDR3 nucleotides read TGTGCCAGCAGCTTGATCCGGGACAGGGGAATAGATACGCAGTATTTT. It yields the protein CASSLIRDRGIDTQYF.

The rearrangement joins TRBV28 to TRBJ1-5; 7 bases align to TRBD1. The CDR3 sequence is 13 residues long. In germline, CDR1 is MDHEN, CDR2 SYDVKM. The V and J ends lost 8 bases and 5 bases, in that order; junction bases with no gene match: 6. CDR3 DNA: TGTGCCAGCCTAGGACAGGCTCATCAGCCCCAGCATTTT. This sequence encodes CASLGQAHQPQHF.

Only a few counts were recorded for this clone. The chain joins TRBV18 to TRBJ2-3; D unresolved. This CDR3 spans 12 amino acids. V was pared by 4 bases and J by 1 base, with 3 bases between. Germline-derived CDR1 and CDR2 are KGHSH and LQKENI. The chain's CDR3 is CASSHRTDTQYF. CDR3 nucleotide sequence: TGTGCCAGCTCACACCGCACAGATACGCAGTATTTT.

The chain recombines TRBV9 with TRBJ2-7, with D perhaps TRBD1 (6 bases). Trimming stripped 4 bases from V and 4 bases from J, with 15 bases between. CDR3 length equals 14 residues. In germline, CDR1 is SGDLS, CDR2 YYNGEE. CDR3 DNA: TGTGCCAGCAGCCCGACCGGGACAACATACGAGCAGTACTTC. Amino acids: CASSPTGTTYEQYF.

This clone was seen more than once but under ten times. The chain recombines TRBV28 with TRBJ1-2; weak D call: TRBD1 (5 bases). Per germline, CDR1 MDHEN and CDR2 SYDVKM. Between the trimmed V and J ends, which lost 8 bases and 4 bases, there was a span of 17 bases. The CDR3 is 14 amino acids. CDR3 sequence reads: CASLSRGSGYGYTF. Written as DNA, the CDR3 is TGTGCCAGCCTCTCGCGGGGGTCGGGCTATGGCTACACCTTC.

The chain carries TRBV7-2 and TRBJ2-2; D is unresolved. The CDR3 length is 12 residues. Germline CDR1 SGHTA, CDR2 FQGNSA. V was trimmed by 5 bases and J by 2 bases, leaving 3 bases between them. The CDR3 DNA reads as TGTGCCAGCAGCCGAAACACCGGGGAGCTGTTTTTT. Its translation: CASSRNTGELFF.

In this sample, this clone turned up a few times. The genes are TRBV7-9 and TRBJ2-6, with unresolved D. V was trimmed by 3 bases and J by 6 bases, leaving 6 bases between them. This CDR3 has 13 residues. Germline V CDR1 and CDR2: SEHNR, FQNEAQ (reference sequence). DNA for the CDR3: TGTGCCAGCAGCTTTTCCCCGGCCAACGTCCTGACTTTC. Protein: CASSFSPANVLTF.

The chain carries TRBV19 and TRBJ2-4, with 11 bases fitting TRBD1. J gave up 3 bases and V 1 base, and 5 bases lay outside the gene matches. Germline CDR1 is LNHDA and CDR2 is SQIVND (reference sequence). This CDR3 is built from 17 residues. CDR3 loop: CASSIGPGQGVKNIQYF. CDR3 nucleotides: TGTGCCAGTAGTATAGGTCCGGGACAGGGGGTCAAAAACATTCAGTACTTC. The variable domain in full, completed from reference TRBV19 and TRBJ2-4, reads DGGITQSPKYLFRKEGQNVTLSCEQNLNHDAMYWYRQDPGQGLRLIYYSQIVNDFQKGDIAEGYSVSREKKESFPLTVTSAQKNPTAFYLCASSIGPGQGVKNIQYFGAGTRLSVL.

The V call is TRBV10-3, the J call TRBJ2-5; the D gene is possibly TRBD2 (5 bases). Germline V lookup: CDR1 ENHRY, CDR2 SYGVKD. The V and J ends lost 3 bases and 3 bases respectively, with 11 bases between them. This CDR3 comprises 14 residues. The CDR3 DNA reads TGTGCCATCAGTGAAACGGGGAGAAAAGAGACCCAGTACTTC. Translation: CAISETGRKETQYF.

The chain uses TRBV5-1 and TRBJ2-3, with a weak D call TRBD1 (6 bases). The V gene's germline CDR1 is SGHRS and CDR2 YFSETQ. V lost 0 bases and J 3 bases, leaving 20 bases between the germline ends. This CDR3 is built from 18 residues. In nucleotides, the CDR3 is TGCGCCAGCAGCTTGGGTGCCCCTTTTAGGGGGAAAACAGATACGCAGTATTTT. This gives the protein CASSLGAPFRGKTDTQYF.

The rearrangement uses TRBV7-2 and TRBJ1-1; 7 bases line up with TRBD1. Looked up from germline, CDR1 is SGHTA and CDR2 is FQGNSA. Trimming took 1 base from V and 5 from J; bases not matched to a gene: 4. CDR3 length: 14 amino acids. CDR3 nucleotide sequence: TGTGCCAGCAGCTTAGAACAGGGGAGGACTGAAGCTTTCTTT. It yields the protein CASSLEQGRTEAFF.

This clone was detected once. The CDR3 protein is CASSARTTGGYNEQFF. The CDR3 bases are TGTGCCAGCAGTGCAAGGACAACCGGGGGCTACAATGAGCAGTTCTTC. The V call is TRBV6-1, the J call TRBJ2-1, with a tentative D call TRBD2 (6 bases). The V end was cut by 4 bases, the J end by 3 bases, with 16 bases between. The length of the CDR3 is 16 residues. The germline V gene encodes CDR1 MNHNS and CDR2 SASEGT.

In its sample, this clone was seen a few times. The chain uses TRBV29-1 and TRBJ2-3; no reliable D call. CDR3 length equals 11 residues. Germline V gene data show CDR1 as SQVTM and CDR2 as ANQGSEA. V was pared by 4 bases and J by 6 bases, with 8 bases between. CDR3 sequence: CSVAGPDTQYF. The CDR3 DNA sequence: TGCAGCGTTGCAGGCCCGGATACGCAGTATTTT.

This clone showed up just a few times. The chain uses TRBV29-1 and TRBJ1-4, with 7 nucleotides matching TRBD1. CDR3 length: 13 amino acids. The trim removed 3 bases at V and 4 bases at J, leaving 2 bases unmatched. Germline lookup yields CDR1 SQVTM and CDR2 ANQGSEA. The CDR3 sequence: CSVETGSNEKLFF. The CDR3, as DNA: TGCAGCGTTGAGACAGGGAGTAATGAAAAACTGTTTTTT.

The DNA of the CDR3 is TGTGCCAGCAGCGAATTGACAGGGGCCGCCAATGAGCAGTTCTTC. Translation gives CASSELTGAANEQFF. The V and J genes are TRBV6-4 and TRBJ2-1; TRBD1 matches 8 bases. Germline V CDR1 and CDR2: MRHNA, SNTAGT. V was clipped by 6 bases and J by 6 bases; unmatched bases: 10. This CDR3 comprises 15 residues.

This clone was seen a few times. V and J are TRBV7-8 and TRBJ1-5; 7 positions agree with TRBD1. CDR3 length: 18 residues. Looked up from germline, CDR1 is SGHVS and CDR2 is FQNEAQ. J gave up 0 bases and V 5 bases, and 13 bases lay outside the gene matches. The CDR3 region is CASSPRDSSRYSNQPQHF. As DNA, the CDR3 is TGTGCCAGCAGCCCGCGGGACAGCTCCCGTTATAGCAATCAGCCCCAGCATTTT.

This clone was picked up a small number of times. The chain carries TRBV18 and TRBJ2-2; D is unclear. The germline gives CDR1 KGHSH, CDR2 LQKENI. V was pared by 3 bases and J by 4 bases, with 9 bases between. This CDR3 has 14 amino acids. The CDR3 nucleotides are TGTGCCAGCTCACCCACAGCGAGCACCGGGGAGCTGTTTTTT. This encodes CASSPTASTGELFF.

There are a few counts of this clone. This chain connects TRBV5-4 to TRBJ2-3; D is tentatively TRBD1 or TRBD2 (5 bases each). The CDR3 totals 15 residues. Trimming pared 4 bases from V and 3 bases from J, leaving 15 bases between. CDR1 is SGHNT and CDR2 is YYREEE in the germline V gene (reference sequence). CDR3 coding DNA: TGTGCCAGCAGCCTACCGGGACGGTTTACAGATACGCAGTATTTT. It specifies CASSLPGRFTDTQYF. Drawing the rest from reference TRBV5-4 and TRBJ2-3, the complete variable domain is ETGVTQSPTHLIKTRGQQVTLRCSSQSGHNTVSWYQQALGQGPQFIFQYYREEENGRGNFPPRFSGLQFPNYSSELNVNALELDDSALYLCASSLPGRFTDTQYFGPGTRLTVL.

This chain joins TRBV25-1 and TRBJ1-1; D unresolved. The V and J ends lost 3 bases and 6 bases respectively, with 11 bases between them. Per the germline V gene, CDR1 is MGHDK and CDR2 is SYGVNS. The CDR3 covers 13 residues. The CDR3 reads CASSDRGSSEAFF. The CDR3 DNA reads as TGTGCCAGCAGTGATCGAGGCTCTTCTGAAGCTTTCTTT. The complete variable domain, with remaining parts taken from reference TRBV25-1 and TRBJ1-1, reads EADIYQTPRYLVIGTGKKITLECSQTMGHDKMYWYQQDPGMELHLIHYSYGVNSTEKGDLSSESTVSRIRTEHFPLTLESARPSHTSQYLCASSDRGSSEAFFGQGTRLTVV.

This clone was recorded a few times. The V and J genes are TRBV11-2 and TRBJ2-5; D unresolved. The V and J ends lost 5 bases and 1 base respectively, with 11 bases between them. The CDR3 loop spans 14 amino acids. The V gene's germline CDR1 is SGHAT and CDR2 FQNNGV. Here the CDR3 reads CASSASAIQETQYF. The CDR3 DNA reads TGTGCCAGCAGCGCATCGGCGATCCAAGAGACCCAGTACTTC.

The V gene is TRBV23-1, the J gene TRBJ2-7; 9 bases are a match to TRBD2. TRBV23-1 has ORF status, its function being uncertain. Trimming cost V 0 bases and J 3 bases; bases outside gene matches: 6. The CDR3 contains 16 residues. CDR3 in DNA: TGCGCCAGCAGTCAATCGGGACTAGCAGGAGGCTACGAGCAGTACTTC. This codes for CASSQSGLAGGYEQYF.

This clone was detected a few times. The V and J genes are TRBV7-9 and TRBJ2-7; D ambiguous. CDR1 SEHNR and CDR2 FQNEAQ come from the germline V gene (reference sequence). This CDR3 spans 15 amino acids. V was clipped by 5 bases and J by 0 bases, with 14 bases between them. The CDR3 loop reads CASSPGPPNSYEQYF. The CDR3 bases are TGTGCCAGCAGCCCTGGACCCCCAAACTCCTACGAGCAGTACTTC. Full variable domain (rest looked up from reference TRBV7-9 and TRBJ2-7): DTGVSQNPRHKITKRGQNVTFRCDPISEHNRLYWYRQTLGQGPEFLTYFQNEAQLEKSRLLSDRFSAERPKGSFSTLEIQRTEQGDSAMYLCASSPGPPNSYEQYFGPGTRLTVT.

This chain links TRBV28 with TRBJ2-1, with 14 bases lining up with TRBD2. V lost 1 base to trimming and J lost 8 bases; unmatched junction nucleotides: 4. The CDR3 consists of 16 residues. CDR1 is MDHEN and CDR2 is SYDVKM in the germline V gene. This chain's CDR3 is CASSLSGTSGSDEQFF. The CDR3 DNA reads TGTGCCAGCAGTTTATCCGGGACTAGCGGGAGCGATGAGCAGTTCTTC.

The chain combines TRBV7-2 with TRBJ1-5; no reliable D call. CDR1 SGHTA and CDR2 FQGNSA come from the germline V gene. The CDR3 is 16 residues long. Trimming removed 1 base at V and 2 bases at J, with 12 bases between. The DNA for the CDR3 is TGTGCCAGCAGCTTAGGTCCGGGCAATGGCAATCAGCCCCAGCATTTT. It codes for CASSLGPGNGNQPQHF.

This clone was observed a handful of times. V is TRBV18 and J is TRBJ2-5; TRBD1 might be the D (6 bases). Deletions cut 3 bases from V and 5 bases from J, with 16 bases between. This CDR3 has 15 amino acids. CDR1 and CDR2 (germline): KGHSH, LQKENI. In DNA form, the CDR3 reads TGTGCCAGCTCACCCTCCATACAGGGCACGGAGACCCAGTACTTC. Its protein is CASSPSIQGTETQYF.

The table lists this clone with a count of one. The V call is TRBV9, the J call TRBJ2-2; no definite D call. This CDR3 is built from 14 residues. The V and J ends lost 4 bases and 2 bases respectively, with 9 bases between them. The germline V gene has CDR1 SGDLS and CDR2 YYNGEE. The CDR3 here is CASSPRRNTGELFF. The DNA of the CDR3 is TGTGCCAGCAGCCCCAGGCGAAACACCGGGGAGCTGTTTTTT.

This sequence joins TRBV28 and TRBJ1-5, with 11 nucleotides matching TRBD1. The CDR3 runs to 16 residues. V was pared by 6 bases and J by 7 bases, with 11 bases of the junction left unmatched. Germline values: CDR1 MDHEN, CDR2 SYDVKM. CDR3 in amino acids: CASRTIGQGAWQPQHF. DNA for the CDR3: TGTGCCAGCAGAACAATAGGACAGGGGGCTTGGCAGCCCCAGCATTTT.